Below are 10 T cell receptor beta chains sequenced from a single sample in a study of tumor-infiltrating lymphocytes in primary liver carcinoma. Co-extraction of both nucleic acids (RNA and DNA) used about 17-33 mg of unsorted bulk tissue. TCR beta cDNA was prepared out of approximately 470 ng total RNA by means of a constant-region primer. Three nested multiplex PCR rounds, a slightly modified ARM-PCR method, built the TCR beta libraries. The study ran its first two PCR rounds for around 10 cycles each, using TRBV1-TRBV30 forward primers and a C-beta reverse primer. TCRdb used MiXCR to reprocess the multiplex PCR reads, holding one entry per CDR3 protein. The sample has 100,000 to 150,000 distinct CDR3 sequences, 50% to 65% seen once. The sequenced sample consisted of liver tumor tissue from sampling region 1. Subset meaning: tumor region T1, superior pole. Receptors originate from a woman aged 55-70 years with primary liver carcinoma and hepatitis B virus infection.

This clonotype was detected many times. The V call is TRBV7-9, the J call TRBJ2-7; 12 nucleotides line up with TRBD2. J gave up 2 bases and V 3 bases, and 2 bases lay outside the gene matches. Germline assignment: CDR1 SEHNR and CDR2 FQNEAQ (reference sequence). The CDR3 is 15 residues long. CDR3 DNA sequence: TGTGCCAGCAGCTTTGGACTAGCGGGGCCCTACGAGCAGTACTTC. Translation gives CASSFGLAGPYEQYF. Variable domain in full (rest from reference TRBV7-9 and TRBJ2-7): DTGVSQNPRHKITKRGQNVTFRCDPISEHNRLYWYRQTLGQGPEFLTYFQNEAQLEKSRLLSDRFSAERPKGSFSTLEIQRTEQGDSAMYLCASSFGLAGPYEQYFGPGTRLTVT.

Notes on this clonotype: With a much larger clone just one base away, this may be a read error. The chain employs TRBV29-1 and TRBJ2-1; D gene uncertain. The germline V gene has CDR1 SQVTM and CDR2 ANQGSEA. V was clipped by 1 base and J by 0 bases, with 13 bases between them. The CDR3 has 16 residues. In DNA, the CDR3 is TGCAGCGTTGAAGTCGGCGAGGTCAGCTCCTACAATGAGCAGTTCTTC. Its protein is CSVEVGEVSSYNEQFF.

This clonotype occurred a few times. The rearrangement uses TRBV7-9 and TRBJ1-2; D gene ambiguous. Trimming removed 8 bases at V and 2 bases at J, with 12 bases between. The CDR3 length is 13 residues. CDR1 is SEHNR, CDR2 FQNEAQ, per germline (reference sequence). The DNA for the CDR3 is TGTGCCAGCGGCCCCTCCGGAAACTATGGCTACACCTTC. This sequence encodes CASGPSGNYGYTF.

This clonotype was recorded at least ten times. J is TRBJ2-3 and V is TRBV11-3; D not certain. The germline V gene encodes CDR1 SGHNT and CDR2 YENEEA. CDR3 length equals 15 residues. V was clipped by 6 bases and J by 4 bases, with 17 bases between them. The CDR3 here is CASSPPRVSPDTQYF. In nucleotides, the CDR3 is TGTGCCAGCAGTCCGCCTAGAGTGAGCCCAGATACGCAGTATTTT.

At least ten counts were recorded for this clonotype. The CDR3 DNA is TGTGCCTGGAGTCGAAGCAGGGTGTCTGAAGCTTTCTTT. Its protein product is CAWSRSRVSEAFF. The rearrangement uses TRBV30 and TRBJ1-1; TRBD1 might be the D (5 bases). Germline V gene lookup returns CDR1 GTSNPN and CDR2 SVGIG (reference sequence). V was trimmed by 2 bases and J by 6 bases, leaving 13 bases between them. The CDR3 runs 13 residues.

In this sample, this clonotype turned up once. The germline gene is not matched at one end of the junction; a read error may be the cause. The chain uses TRBV11-1 and TRBJ2-1, with 11 bases fitting TRBD2. Germline V gene lookup returns CDR1 SGHAT and CDR2 FQDESV (reference sequence). The CDR3 is made up of 17 amino acids. CDR3 sequence: CASSSIIAGGPINEQIF. The CDR3 DNA reads TGTGCCAGCAGCTCTATTATAGCGGGAGGGCCGATCAATGAGCAGATCTTC. The variable domain in full, with the rest retrieved from reference TRBV11-1 and TRBJ2-1, is EAEVAQSPRYKITEKSQAVAFWCDPISGHATLYWYRQILGQGPELLVQFQDESVVDDSQLPKDRFSAERLKGVDSTLKIQPAELGDSAMYLCASSSIIAGGPINEQIFGPGTRLTVL.

With respect to this clonotype: Because the CDR3 is missing its conserved closing phenylalanine or tryptophan, this is likely a read error. V usage is TRBV10-3 and J usage is TRBJ1-5; 11 nucleotides agree with TRBD1. Germline lookup yields CDR1 ENHRY and CDR2 SYGVKD. There are 18 residues in the CDR3. CDR3 residues: CAISEGFQWGTGGQPQHY. The CDR3 DNA follows: TGTGCCATTAGTGAGGGGTTCCAGTGGGGGACAGGGGGTCAGCCCCAGCATTAT.

This clonotype was picked up many times. The chain has TRBV6-6 and TRBJ1-6; 8 bases align to TRBD1. J lost 7 bases, V lost 6 bases, and 11 bases had no gene match. Germline V gene sequence: CDR1 MNHNY, CDR2 SVGAGI (reference sequence). There are 16 residues in the CDR3. The CDR3 here is CASSPDQGARNSPLHF. DNA for the CDR3: TGTGCCAGCAGCCCTGACCAGGGGGCAAGGAATTCACCCCTCCACTTT.

This chain uses TRBV25-1 with TRBJ2-1; D perhaps matches TRBD2 (6 bases). The CDR3 spans 16 residues. Per the germline V gene, CDR1 is MGHDK and CDR2 is SYGVNS. Trimming cost V 1 base and J 2 bases, with 12 bases left between them. The CDR3 region has the DNA TGTGCCAGCAGTGAATTTAGCGGAGGGACCTACAATGAGCAGTTCTTC. Residues: CASSEFSGGTYNEQFF.

On this clonotype itself: This clone may be a read error of a much larger clone one base away. The chain is built from TRBV29-1 and TRBJ2-3; perhaps D is TRBD1 or TRBD2 (6 bases each). Trimming pared 6 bases from V and 1 base from J, leaving 20 bases between. The germline V gene encodes CDR1 SQVTM and CDR2 ANQGSEA. The CDR3 has 16 amino acids. The DNA of the CDR3 is TGCAGCGTCGGGCAATTAGAGGGGGGAGGCACAGATACGCAGTATTTT. Encoded protein: CSVGQLEGGGTDTQYF.